This T cell receptor beta chain originates from a study of cytomegalovirus exposure and HLA in healthy donors. General observations from the study: In a later analysis, TCR beta V- and J-gene trimming was associated with a missense DCLRE1C variant. Being productive about 87% or about 30% of the time was typical of most TCR beta V segments in an earlier analysis.

This clone was recorded a few times. As yet, its antigen is unknown. The study ran its PCR with 60 Vbeta and 13 Jbeta primers. The method was immunoSEQ multiplex PCR; TCRdb's version includes in-frame clones alone and lacks a portion of them. Of approximately 180,000 clones in the sample, about 70% are singletons; the top ten hold 1.5% to 2%. V was clipped by 3 bases and J by 2 bases, with 13 bases between them. This CDR3 is 15 amino acids long. The germline V gene has CDR1 SGHAT and CDR2 FQNNGV. Sequenced: PBMCs. This chain uses TRBV11-2 with TRBJ1-1; D is possibly TRBD1 (6 bases). The sequence derives from a woman between 25 and 40 years old in good health and CMV-seronegative. The CDR3 coding sequence is TGTGCCAGCAGCTTCGATTCCAGGGGCAACACTGAAGCTTTCTTT. This translates into CASSFDSRGNTEAFF.